These 2 T cell receptor beta chains came from one sample sequenced in a study of technical replicates of blood from a few donors. Repertoires were generated with immunoSEQ multiplex PCR, while TCRdb's copy carries only in-frame clones and drops some. Of more than 50,000 clones listed, approximately 90% are singletons. Sequences were obtained from PBMCs. The source is a human donor in good health. Some clones in this sample may be carry-over from other donors' samples.

In its sample, this clone was seen once. The genes are TRBV6-6 and TRBJ1-2, with D possibly matching TRBD1 (5 bases). The V gene's germline CDR1 is MNHNY and CDR2 SVGAGI (reference sequence). The CDR3 has 13 residues. Trimming took 6 bases from V and 4 from J, leaving 12 bases between them. In DNA, the CDR3 is TGTGCCAGCAGAGGTGGACAAAGCTATGGCTACACCTTC. Amino acids: CASRGGQSYGYTF.

The chain joins TRBV7-8 to TRBJ1-2; possible D gene TRBD1, 5 bases. Germline assignment: CDR1 SGHVS and CDR2 FQNEAQ. The CDR3 loop spans 12 amino acids. Trimming cost V 5 bases and J 3 bases, with 7 bases left between them. CDR3 nucleotides: TGTGCCAGCAGCCGGGGGGACTATGGCTACACCTTC. The encoded protein is CASSRGDYGYTF.